These 11 T cell receptor beta chains came from one sample sequenced in a study of T cell responses to AZD1222 COVID-19 vaccine. The repertoire was sequenced with immunoSEQ multiplex PCR; TCRdb's copy has only in-frame clones and lacks some. The sample yields fewer than 150,000 clones, approximately 89% seen once. The sequences come from peripheral blood, collected on day 0 of AZD1222 vaccination. The receptor source for this set is an adult in good health.

CDR3 sequence reads: CASSLIGQGDYGYTF. The DNA of the CDR3 is TGTGCCAGCAGCCTCATTGGACAGGGCGACTATGGCTACACCTTC. The chain combines TRBV28 with TRBJ1-2; the match to TRBD1 covers 8 bases. The length of the CDR3 is 15 residues. J gave up 3 bases and V 6 bases, and 9 bases lay outside the gene matches. Germline CDR1 and CDR2: MDHEN and SYDVKM.

The J gene is TRBJ1-2, the V gene TRBV20-1; D is possibly TRBD1 (5 bases). The germline V gene encodes CDR1 DFQATT and CDR2 SNEGSKA (reference sequence). V gave up 3 bases and J gave up 3 bases, with 20 bases separating them. The CDR3 is 16 amino acids. CDR3 bases: TGCAGTGCTAGTTTGCAGGGCCCCACAATTTACTATGGCTACACCTTC. Translating it yields CSASLQGPTIYYGYTF.

The CDR3 DNA sequence: TGTGCCAGCAGCTTGTCCCAAACCCCCACCTCAAGCGGGGCCTACGAGCAGTACTTC. Amino acids: CASSLSQTPTSSGAYEQYF. The genes are TRBV2 and TRBJ2-7; 7 positions match TRBD2. Germline CDR1 and CDR2: SNHLY and FYNNEI. The CDR3 has 19 residues. Unmatched junction bases numbered 22, after V lost 6 bases and J lost 2 bases.

The J gene is TRBJ2-7, the V gene TRBV7-2; 11 bases agree with TRBD2. The V segment lost 5 bases and the J segment 5 bases; nucleotides outside the gene matches: 8. CDR3 length: 15 amino acids. CDR1 and CDR2 from the germline V gene are SGHTA and FQGNSA. CDR3 nucleotide sequence: TGTGCCAGCAGCACCAGACTAGCGGGGCTACACGAGCAGTACTTC. This translates into CASSTRLAGLHEQYF.

This chain links TRBV28 with TRBJ2-2; TRBD1 might be the D (5 bases). CDR3 length: 13 amino acids. Trimming took off 6 bases at V and 3 bases at J, with 8 bases between the two ends. Germline V lookup: CDR1 MDHEN, CDR2 SYDVKM. Here the CDR3 DNA reads TGTGCCAGCAGGGGGCTGGACACCGGGGAGCTGTTTTTT. This translates into CASRGLDTGELFF.

This clone is categorized as large. This rearrangement joins TRBV27 to TRBJ1-5; no clear D. The germline gives CDR1 MNHEY, CDR2 SMNVEV (reference sequence). This CDR3 is 11 amino acids long. V was cut by 6 bases and J by 11 bases, with 11 bases left in between. In DNA, the CDR3 is TGTGCCAGCAGGTCGGGGAACGCCCAGCATTTT. Protein product: CASRSGNAQHF.

CDR3 in DNA: TGCGCCAGCAGCCAAAATAGACAGATTCCCTACGAGCAGTACTTC. This sequence encodes CASSQNRQIPYEQYF. The chain joins TRBV4-1 to TRBJ2-7; a possible D gene is TRBD1 (5 bases). Germline V gene sequence: CDR1 MGHRA, CDR2 YSYEKL. The CDR3 is 15 amino acids. Trimming left V 2 bases short and J 2 bases short, with 13 bases between.

The V call is TRBV19, the J call TRBJ1-1; D is undetermined. Germline V gives CDR1 LNHDA, CDR2 SQIVND (reference sequence). Trimming removed 6 bases from V and 8 bases from J, with 13 bases in between. The CDR3 has 12 amino acids. The CDR3: CASSPHRLEAFF. CDR3 bases: TGTGCCAGTAGCCCCCATCGGCTCGAAGCTTTCTTT.

The chain has TRBV25-1 and TRBJ1-2, with TRBD1 matching over 11 bases. This CDR3 is built from 15 residues. The germline V gene has CDR1 MGHDK and CDR2 SYGVNS. V gave up 3 bases and J gave up 6 bases; unmatched junction bases: 6. The CDR3 coding sequence is TGTGCCAGCAGTGATTCCAGGACAGGGGGCGATGGCTACACCTTC. Amino acids: CASSDSRTGGDGYTF.

J is TRBJ1-4 and V is TRBV5-4, with D possibly being TRBD1 (5 bases). The V and J ends lost 4 bases and 8 bases respectively, with 15 bases between them. This CDR3 has 14 residues. Germline lookup yields CDR1 SGHNT and CDR2 YYREEE (reference sequence). Here the CDR3 reads CASSLGTSTEKLFF. CDR3 in DNA: TGTGCCAGCAGCCTAGGGACGTCGACCGAAAAACTGTTTTTT.

This clone appeared once. V usage is TRBV6-5 and J usage is TRBJ2-7; D not certain. V was cut by 0 bases and J by 0 bases, with 9 bases left in between. Germline lookup yields CDR1 MNHEY and CDR2 SVGAGI. The CDR3 sequence is 15 residues long. This CDR3 is CASSYSFGNSYEQYF. In nucleotides, the CDR3 is TGTGCCAGCAGTTACTCTTTCGGCAACTCCTACGAGCAGTACTTC.